What follows is one TCR beta chain and its context. Its antigen is currently unknown. The study ran its PCR with 60 Vbeta and 13 Jbeta primers. TCRdb's copy holds only in-frame clones and misses some; the assay was immunoSEQ multiplex PCR. The sample includes approximately 270,000 clones, roughly 80% seen only once; the top ten take less than 0.4%. The data were obtained in a study of cytomegalovirus exposure and HLA in healthy donors. Points from the study as a whole: Researchers counted 150 to 200 TCR beta chains as cytomegalovirus-associated.

The source of this sequence is a girl aged 2-9 years in good health and CMV-seronegative. Sequencing was done on a sample of PBMCs.

The CDR3: CASSQDYSGRTQGEQFF. As DNA, the CDR3 is TGTGCCAGCAGCCAAGATTATAGCGGGAGGACCCAAGGGGAGCAGTTCTTC. The chain couples TRBV4-2 to TRBJ2-1, with TRBD2 matching 10 bases. The V segment lost 0 bases and the J segment 10 bases; nucleotides outside the gene matches: 12. The CDR3 is 17 amino acids. Germline V gene lookup returns CDR1 LGHNA and CDR2 YNFKEQ.